What follows are 20 T cell receptor beta chains derived from one specimen sequenced in a study of shared clonotypes between healthy human individuals. Profiling relied on immunoSEQ multiplex PCR, and the TCRdb table lists in-frame clones only, not all of them. Of approximately 250,000 clones listed, approximately 65% are singletons. Sequences were obtained from memory CD4+ T cells sorted from blood. Subset noted: CD45RA-negative fraction. The source of these receptors is a man aged 30 to 45 in good health.

J is TRBJ2-1 and V is TRBV5-8, with 10 bases that match TRBD2. The V segment lost 3 bases and the J segment 3 bases; nucleotides outside the gene matches: 6. The CDR3 has 16 residues. From germline, CDR1 is SGHTS and CDR2 YDEGEE. In DNA, the CDR3 is TGTGCCAGCAGCTCTAGCGGGAGTAATTTCTACAATGAGCAGTTCTTC. This translates into CASSSSGSNFYNEQFF.

This clone was seen only once. This chain links TRBV27 with TRBJ1-5; 10 nucleotides match TRBD1. Germline lookup yields CDR1 MNHEY and CDR2 SMNVEV (reference sequence). The CDR3 runs to 17 residues. Trimming at V came to 0 bases and at J to 6 bases, leaving 8 bases not matched to a gene. The CDR3 bases are TGTGCCAGCAGTTTATCTGGGACAGGGGCATTTGGTCAGCCCCAGCATTTT. It yields the protein CASSLSGTGAFGQPQHF.

With respect to this clone: The sample has other DNA sequences that encode this CDR3 too. The chain links TRBV19 to TRBJ2-2; D gene ambiguous. The CDR3 has 12 residues. V dropped 4 bases and J dropped 2 bases, with 2 bases sitting between them. Per germline, CDR1 LNHDA and CDR2 SQIVND (reference sequence). DNA for the CDR3: TGTGCCAGTAGTACTAACACCGGGGAGCTGTTTTTT. It encodes CASSTNTGELFF.

The rearrangement links TRBV7-8 to TRBJ2-7; D gene ambiguous. Germline CDR1 is SGHVS and CDR2 is FQNEAQ. The ends were cut back, 8 bases at V and 2 bases at J, with 13 bases in the middle. CDR3 length: 13 amino acids. CDR3: CASGVSSTYEQYF. DNA for the CDR3: TGTGCCAGCGGGGTTAGCAGTACCTACGAGCAGTACTTC.

The sample holds a few counts of this clone. The gene calls are TRBV7-9 and TRBJ2-5, with 8 bases lining up with TRBD1. CDR3 length equals 15 residues. J gave up 5 bases and V 4 bases, and 9 bases lay outside the gene matches. Germline lookup yields CDR1 SEHNR and CDR2 FQNEAQ (reference sequence). In DNA, the CDR3 is TGTGCCAGCAGCTCAGGGACAGGAGGTTCGGAGACCCAGTACTTC. Its protein product is CASSSGTGGSETQYF. The variable domain in full, with the rest retrieved from reference TRBV7-9 and TRBJ2-5, is DTGVSQNPRHKITKRGQNVTFRCDPISEHNRLYWYRQTLGQGPEFLTYFQNEAQLEKSRLLSDRFSAERPKGSFSTLEIQRTEQGDSAMYLCASSSGTGGSETQYFGPGTRLLVL.

V is TRBV27 and J is TRBJ2-4, with TRBD1 identical over 9 bases. This CDR3 comprises 15 residues. Losses at the gene ends were 3 bases for V and 9 bases for J; bases not matched to a gene: 9. Germline CDR1 and CDR2: MNHEY and SMNVEV (reference sequence). The CDR3 bases are TGTGCCAGCAGTTTTCCCCGGGACAGGGCCCCCATTCAGTACTTC. Its protein product is CASSFPRDRAPIQYF.

The chain recombines TRBV9 with TRBJ2-1; 8 bases align to TRBD2. With 0 bases clipped from V and 9 bases from J, the junction kept 8 bases outside the gene matches. In germline, CDR1 is SGDLS, CDR2 YYNGEE. This CDR3 has 15 amino acids. CDR3 sequence: CASSVDWTSSTEQFF. The CDR3 nucleotides are TGTGCCAGCAGCGTAGATTGGACTAGCTCTACTGAGCAGTTCTTC.

This rearrangement joins TRBV20-1 to TRBJ2-7, with TRBD1 as a possible D gene (5 bases). The CDR3 runs 11 residues. Germline V gene data show CDR1 as DFQATT and CDR2 as SNEGSKA (reference sequence). V gave up 2 bases and J gave up 3 bases, with 5 bases separating them. CDR3 sequence: CSARQGYEQYF. CDR3 coding DNA: TGCAGTGCTAGACAGGGCTACGAGCAGTACTTC.

V is TRBV18 and J is TRBJ2-1, with D unresolved. This CDR3 region has 15 residues. Trimming shortened V by 4 bases and J by 2 bases, and 12 bases separated the two germline ends. Germline CDR1 is KGHSH and CDR2 is LQKENI. This CDR3 is CASSLLTAPYNEQFF. The CDR3 DNA follows: TGTGCCAGCTCACTTCTAACCGCCCCCTACAATGAGCAGTTCTTC.

This clone has only a few counts. The V gene is TRBV9, the J gene TRBJ2-2; TRBD1 might be the D (5 bases). Germline V gives CDR1 SGDLS, CDR2 YYNGEE. Trimming took 0 bases from V and 8 from J, leaving 11 bases between them. CDR3 length: 14 residues. The CDR3 reads CASSVGGRAGELFF. The CDR3 DNA reads as TGTGCCAGCAGCGTAGGGGGCAGGGCTGGGGAGCTGTTTTTT.

The rearrangement uses TRBV25-1 and TRBJ2-6; D is unclear. Between the trimmed V and J ends, which lost 1 base and 1 base, there was a span of 14 bases. The CDR3 loop spans 18 amino acids. Germline lookup yields CDR1 MGHDK and CDR2 SYGVNS. CDR3 nucleotides: TGTGCCAGCAGTGAATTTACGGAATCCCCTTCTGGGGCCAACGTCCTGACTTTC. This gives the protein CASSEFTESPSGANVLTF.

Here the CDR3 DNA reads TGTGCCAGCAGAGGGCTGACAGGGATATTACTGGACAATGAGCAGTTCTTC. Its protein product is CASRGLTGILLDNEQFF. This chain connects TRBV2 to TRBJ2-1; 7 bases are shared with TRBD1. J gave up 5 bases and V 6 bases, and 16 bases lay outside the gene matches. Germline CDR1 and CDR2: SNHLY and FYNNEI. CDR3 length: 17 residues.

V gene TRBV9 combines with J gene TRBJ1-4; no firm D call. CDR1 is SGDLS and CDR2 is YYNGEE in the germline V gene. The CDR3 length is 15 residues. V lost 0 bases, J lost 0 bases, and 6 bases lay in between. CDR3 in amino acids: CASSVGGSTNEKLFF. For the CDR3, the DNA is TGTGCCAGCAGCGTAGGTGGATCAACTAATGAAAAACTGTTTTTT.

This clone came up a few times. V gene TRBV19 combines with J gene TRBJ2-6; perhaps TRBD2 as D (5 bases). The CDR3 runs to 15 residues. Trimming cost V 8 bases and J 1 base, with 12 bases left between them. Germline-derived CDR1 and CDR2 are LNHDA and SQIVND (reference sequence). This CDR3 reads CASRTTRSGANVLTF. DNA of the CDR3: TGTGCCAGTCGTACCACTAGATCTGGGGCCAACGTCCTGACTTTC.

The genes are TRBV6-6 and TRBJ1-5; D may be TRBD1 (6 bases). Germline V gives CDR1 MNHNY, CDR2 SVGAGI (reference sequence). V dropped 7 bases and J dropped 5 bases, with 18 bases sitting between them. The CDR3 is 15 amino acids. Here the CDR3 DNA reads TGTGCCAGCATATCATCGCAGGGGCGAGATCAGCCCCAGCATTTT. This translates into CASISSQGRDQPQHF.

V gene TRBV29-1 combines with J gene TRBJ2-5; D unclear. CDR1 is SQVTM and CDR2 is ANQGSEA in the germline V gene. This CDR3 contains 13 residues. V shed 0 bases and J shed 1 base, with 6 bases lying between them. The CDR3 DNA reads as TGCAGCGTTGAAGACGACACCCAAGAGACCCAGTACTTC. It codes for CSVEDDTQETQYF. Full variable domain (missing parts from reference TRBV29-1 and TRBJ2-5): SAVISQKPSRDICQRGTSLTIQCQVDSQVTMMFWYRQQPGQSLTLIATANQGSEATYESGFVIDKFPISRPNLTFSTLTVSNMSPEDSSIYLCSVEDDTQETQYFGPGTRLLVL.

The rearrangement links TRBV11-2 to TRBJ1-2; 9 positions match TRBD1. CDR1 and CDR2 (germline): SGHAT, FQNNGV. The V segment lost 8 bases and the J segment 4 bases; nucleotides outside the gene matches: 17. The length of the CDR3 is 17 residues. Here the CDR3 reads CASGPGTGPFLSYGYTF. CDR3 DNA sequence: TGTGCCAGCGGCCCCGGGACAGGGCCCTTCTTAAGCTATGGCTACACCTTC.

This chain uses TRBV11-3 with TRBJ2-5, with a possible D match to TRBD1 (6 bases). This CDR3 is 15 amino acids long. The V gene's germline CDR1 is SGHNT and CDR2 YENEEA. Trimming removed 3 bases at V and 3 bases at J, with 14 bases between. CDR3 sequence (DNA): TGTGCCAGCAGCTTGCGACAGGCCCGCGAAGAGACCCAGTACTTC. It codes for CASSLRQAREETQYF.

The rearrangement joins TRBV5-3 to TRBJ2-1; 12 nucleotides line up with TRBD2. TRBV5-3 is an ORF, with its function uncertain. The CDR3 runs 17 residues. Trimming removed 0 bases from V and 8 bases from J; junction bases left unmatched: 9. CDR3 residues: CARSLAKLAGGSHEQFF. The CDR3 DNA reads TGTGCCAGAAGCTTGGCTAAACTAGCGGGAGGCTCACATGAGCAGTTCTTC.

The chain recombines TRBV2 with TRBJ2-2, with unresolved D. The CDR3 totals 14 residues. V was pared by 7 bases and J by 3 bases, with 12 bases between. Germline-derived CDR1 and CDR2 are SNHLY and FYNNEI. The DNA of the CDR3 is TGTGCCAGCATCCCTGGGCCCTACACCGGGGAGCTGTTTTTT. Its protein product is CASIPGPYTGELFF.